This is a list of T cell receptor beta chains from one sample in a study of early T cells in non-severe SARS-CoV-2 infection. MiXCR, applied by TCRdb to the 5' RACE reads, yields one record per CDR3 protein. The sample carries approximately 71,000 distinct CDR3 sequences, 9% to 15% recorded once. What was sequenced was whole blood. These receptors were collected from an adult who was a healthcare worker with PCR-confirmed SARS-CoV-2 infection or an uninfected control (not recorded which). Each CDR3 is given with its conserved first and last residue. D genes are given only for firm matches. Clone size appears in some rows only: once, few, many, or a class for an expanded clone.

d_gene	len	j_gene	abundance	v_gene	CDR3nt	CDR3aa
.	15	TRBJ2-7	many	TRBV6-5	TGTGCCAGCAGTCGAAACACCCGGACAGTCTACGAGCAGTACTTC	CASSRNTRTVYEQYF
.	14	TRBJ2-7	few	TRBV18	TGTGCCAGCTCCCCGGGCGCCCCCTCCTACGAGCAGTACTTC	CASSPGAPSYEQYF
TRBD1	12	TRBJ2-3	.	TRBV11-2	TGTGCCAGCACGACAGGGGCAAATACGCAGTATTTT	CASTTGANTQYF
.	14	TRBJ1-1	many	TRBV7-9	TGTGCCAGCAGCTTAGCGTTGCAGGGGAGTGAAGCTTTCTTT	CASSLALQGSEAFF
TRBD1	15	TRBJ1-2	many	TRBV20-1	TGCAGGGGGGCCGGACAGGGGGCTCCTAACTATGGCTACACCTTC	CRGAGQGAPNYGYTF
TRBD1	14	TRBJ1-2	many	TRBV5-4	TGTGCCAGCAGCTGGGGACAGACTAACTATGGCTACACCTTC	CASSWGQTNYGYTF
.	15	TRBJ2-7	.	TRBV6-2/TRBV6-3	TGTGCCAGCAGCACCGGACTGCTTGACTCCTACGAGCAGTACTTC	CASSTGLLDSYEQYF
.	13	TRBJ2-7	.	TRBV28	TGTGCCAGCACCGGGGGCGCGGACCACGAGCAGTACTTC	CASTGGADHEQYF
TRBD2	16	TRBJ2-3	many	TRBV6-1	TGTGCCAGCAGTGGTAGCGGGGGGCCCCTCACAGATACGCAGTATTTT	CASSGSGGPLTDTQYF
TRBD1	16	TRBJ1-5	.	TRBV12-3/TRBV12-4	TGTGCCAGCACCCGGGACAGGGGTATGGTCCATCAGCCCCAGCATTTT	CASTRDRGMVHQPQHF
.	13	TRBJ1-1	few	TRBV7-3	TGTGCCAGCAGCCCGCAGGGTTACACTGAAGCTTTCTTT	CASSPQGYTEAFF
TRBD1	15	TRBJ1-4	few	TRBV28	TGTGCCAGCAGACTCACAGGGGGCAGGGCTGAAAAACTGTTTTTT	CASRLTGGRAEKLFF
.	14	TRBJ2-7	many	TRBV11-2	TGTGCCAGCAGCTTACCGGGCCCCGGGGGCGAGCAGTACTTC	CASSLPGPGGEQYF
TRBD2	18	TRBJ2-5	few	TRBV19	TGTGCCAGTAGTCCTGGGACTAGCGGGAACTTAATCCAGGAGACCCAGTACTTC	CASSPGTSGNLIQETQYF
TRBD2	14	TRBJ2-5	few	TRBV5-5	TGTGCCAGCAGCTCCGGGACTAGTAAGGAGACCCAGTACTTC	CASSSGTSKETQYF
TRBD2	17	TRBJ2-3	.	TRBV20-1	TGCAGTGCTAGAGATTGGGGGACTAGCGGGAGCACAGATACGCAGTATTTT	CSARDWGTSGSTDTQYF
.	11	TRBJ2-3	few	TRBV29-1	TGCAGCGCTCATCTCACAGATACGCAGTATTTT	CSAHLTDTQYF
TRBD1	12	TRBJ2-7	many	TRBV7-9	TGTGCCAGCAGCTGGACAGGCCACGAGCAGTACTTC	CASSWTGHEQYF
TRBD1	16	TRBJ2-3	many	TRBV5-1	TGCGCCAGCAGCTTGAGGGTGACAGGGATGACAGATACGCAGTATTTT	CASSLRVTGMTDTQYF
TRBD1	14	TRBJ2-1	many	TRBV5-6	TGTGCCAGCAGCTCCGGGACAGGGGACAATGAGCAGTTCTTC	CASSSGTGDNEQFF
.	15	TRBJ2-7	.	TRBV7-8	TGTGCCAGCAGCTCCGCGACCCGGGCGCCCTACGAGCAGTACTTC	CASSSATRAPYEQYF
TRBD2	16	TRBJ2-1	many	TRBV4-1	TGCGCCAGCAGCCAACTGGGACTAGCGGCCTACAATGAGCAGTTCTTC	CASSQLGLAAYNEQFF
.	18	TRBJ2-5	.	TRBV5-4	TGTGCCAGCAGCGGGGGCCCGAGTAGCGACCCCCGCGGGAAGACCCAGTACTTC	CASSGGPSSDPRGKTQYF
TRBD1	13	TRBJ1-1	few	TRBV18	TGTGCCAGCGCTACAGGGGCTAACACTGAAGCTTTCTTT	CASATGANTEAFF
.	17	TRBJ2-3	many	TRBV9	TGTGCCAGCAGCTCCAAACCCGGTCGCGCTAGCACAGATACGCAGTATTTT	CASSSKPGRASTDTQYF
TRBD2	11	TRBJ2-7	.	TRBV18	TGTGCTTCTGGGACTAGCAACGAGCAGTACTTC	CASGTSNEQYF
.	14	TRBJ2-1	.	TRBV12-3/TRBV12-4	TGTGCCAGCTGGTCAGCGGCCGTCCACAATGAGCAGTTCTTC	CASWSAAVHNEQFF
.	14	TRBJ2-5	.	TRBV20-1	TGCAGTGCTAGAGATAGGGGAGTTTCAGAGACCCAGTACTTC	CSARDRGVSETQYF
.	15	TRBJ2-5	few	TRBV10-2	TGCGCCAGCAGGGCCGGGGCCGGGTACCAAGAGACCCAGTACTTC	CASRAGAGYQETQYF
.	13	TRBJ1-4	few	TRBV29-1	TGCAGCGCTCGAGGGCAGTCGGGGGAAAAACTGTTTTTT	CSARGQSGEKLFF
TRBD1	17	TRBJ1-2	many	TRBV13	TGTGCCAGCAGCCCACGCCCTCTCGGACAGGGCCAAGGCGGCTACACCTTC	CASSPRPLGQGQGGYTF
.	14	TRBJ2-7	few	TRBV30	TGTGCCTGGATCCCCCGGGGGGCAGTCTACGAGCAGTACTTC	CAWIPRGAVYEQYF
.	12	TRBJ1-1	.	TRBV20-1	TGCAGTGCTTTGCAGGGGAACACTGAAGCTTTCTTT	CSALQGNTEAFF
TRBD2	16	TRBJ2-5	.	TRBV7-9	TGTGCCAGCAGCTCACCGGGACTAGCGGGGGAAGAGACCCAGTACTTC	CASSSPGLAGEETQYF
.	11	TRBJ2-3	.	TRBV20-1	TGCAGTGCTAGTTCTGTGGATACGCAGTATTTT	CSASSVDTQYF
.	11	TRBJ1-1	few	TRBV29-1	TGCAGCGTTGAGGCGAACACTGAAGCTTTCTTT	CSVEANTEAFF
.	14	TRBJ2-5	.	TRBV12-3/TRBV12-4	TGTGCCAGCAGTTTAAGCCCGAGGGCTGAGACCCAGTACTTC	CASSLSPRAETQYF
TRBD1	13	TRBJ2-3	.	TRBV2	TGTGCCGGGCTTCGACAGGGTCCAGATACGCAGTATTTT	CAGLRQGPDTQYF
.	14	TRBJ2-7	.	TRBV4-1	TGCGCCAGCAGCCAACTACTGGGAAACCACGAGCAGTACTTC	CASSQLLGNHEQYF
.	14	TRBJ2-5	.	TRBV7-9	TGTGCCAGCAGCCGGACGGAGACTATAGAGACCCAGTACTTC	CASSRTETIETQYF
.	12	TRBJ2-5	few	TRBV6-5	TGTGCCACCTACGGTGGATCTGGGACCCAGTACTTC	CATYGGSGTQYF
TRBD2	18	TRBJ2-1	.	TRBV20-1	TGCAGTGCTAGAGATCGGGTTACCGGGACTAGCGGGGCCAGGTCGGAGTTCTTC	CSARDRVTGTSGARSEFF
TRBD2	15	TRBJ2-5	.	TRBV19	TGTGCCAGTAGTATTGGCAATGCGGGAGGTGAGACCCAGTACTTC	CASSIGNAGGETQYF
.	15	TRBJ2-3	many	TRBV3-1	TGTGCCAGCAGCCAAGCGGGAGATCTCCCAGATACGCAGTATTTT	CASSQAGDLPDTQYF
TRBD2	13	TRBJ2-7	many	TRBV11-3	TGTGCCAGCAGATTACTAGCGGGGGACGAGCAGTACTTC	CASRLLAGDEQYF
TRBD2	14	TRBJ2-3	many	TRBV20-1	TGCAGTGTTCTAGCGGGGGAAGCCACAGATACGCAGTATTTT	CSVLAGEATDTQYF
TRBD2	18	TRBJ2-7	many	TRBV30	TGTGCCTGGACCCGAAACATCGCGGGGGGGCAGTTCCCTGCCGAGCAGTACTTC	CAWTRNIAGGQFPAEQYF
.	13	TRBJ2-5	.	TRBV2	TGTGCCAGCAGTGGGGACACACAAGAGACCCAGTACTTC	CASSGDTQETQYF
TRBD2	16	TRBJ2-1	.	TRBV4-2	TGTGCCAGCAGCCAAGATCAGCAGCGGGGTCTCAATGAGCAGTTCTTC	CASSQDQQRGLNEQFF
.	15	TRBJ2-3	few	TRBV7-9	TGTGCCAGCAGCTTAGACACGAGCGTCGCAGATACGCAGTATTTT	CASSLDTSVADTQYF